This record looks at one T cell receptor (beta chain) sequence and its context. The data were obtained in a study of blood T cell repertoires in COVID-19. Turning to the study itself: Researchers got acute and convalescent COVID-19 samples from the United States, Italy and Spain. The cDNA or gDNA used as material had been derived from T cells, B-cell-depleted T cells, or PBMCs.

Original analysis: From reference gene primer amplification, estimates of nucleated cell counts were derived. Sequenced by immunoSEQ multiplex PCR; TCRdb stores in-frame clones only, minus some. For V, J and clone size, that table is used; D and trimming come from the DNA. Of 310,000 or so clones in the sample, around 83% were seen once. The CDR3 is 13 amino acids. Trimming at V came to 3 bases and at J to 12 bases, leaving 6 bases not matched to a gene. Germline CDR1 is SGHDN and CDR2 is FVKESK. The sequenced sample consisted of peripheral blood. The sequence was obtained from a woman aged 50 to 60 with acute or convalescent COVID-19. The V and J genes are TRBV14 and TRBJ2-3; 10 positions agree with TRBD2. DNA for the CDR3: TGTGCCAGCAGCCAGCAAGCGGGAGGGCCCCAGTATTTT. Protein product: CASSQQAGGPQYF.